The rows below give T cell receptor beta chains drawn from one sample of a study of T-cell reconstitution after alpha-beta-depleted transplantation in children. TCRdb recomputed calls from the PCR reads with MiXCR, one row per CDR3 protein. The profile covers about 270,000 distinct CDR3 sequences, with 9.9% appearing a single time and roughly 9.1% taken by the ten largest. This specimen consisted of PBMCs from the stem cell graft donor, obtained from the stem cell graft. These receptors were obtained from a human donor who donated a stem cell graft to a child with SCID. Each CDR3 is given with its conserved first and last residue. The D gene is left open where the match is weak. Clone size, where shown, is once, few, many, or a class for clones that have expanded.

j_call,clone_size,v_call,cdr3_length,d_call,cdr3_aa,cdr3_nt
TRBJ2-7,NA,TRBV2,14,TRBD2,CASSSGGPDYEQYF,TGTGCCAGCAGTAGCGGGGGTCCTGACTACGAGCAGTACTTC
TRBJ1-2,NA,TRBV4-1,14,NA,CASSPLSGTYGYTF,TGCGCCAGCAGCCCCCTGAGCGGGACATATGGCTACACCTTC
TRBJ2-7,few,TRBV29-1,13,TRBD1,CSVPGTGFYEQYF,TGCAGCGTTCCCGGGACAGGGTTTTACGAGCAGTACTTC
TRBJ2-5,few,TRBV20-1,13,TRBD1,CSAKSTGIETQYF,TGCAGTGCTAAGTCGACAGGGATCGAGACCCAGTACTTC
TRBJ1-4,few,TRBV7-2,15,NA,CASTLSGGSNEKLFF,TGTGCCAGCACCCTTTCGGGCGGTTCAAATGAAAAACTGTTTTTT
TRBJ1-6,few,TRBV6-5,13,NA,CASTYGGNSPLHF,TGTGCCAGCACCTACGGGGGGAATTCACCCCTCCACTTT
TRBJ2-1,NA,TRBV11-2,15,NA,CASSLDPGGVNEQFF,TGTGCCAGCAGCTTAGATCCCGGGGGAGTAAATGAGCAGTTCTTC
TRBJ2-2,NA,TRBV27,17,TRBD2,CASIPNIAGGRTGELFF,TGTGCCAGCATCCCGAATATAGCGGGGGGGAGGACCGGGGAGCTGTTTTTT
TRBJ2-7,NA,TRBV3-1,11,NA,CASSNIVEQYF,TGTGCCAGCAGCAACATAGTCGAGCAGTACTTC
TRBJ2-7,many,TRBV18,15,NA,CASSNYPVQKGEQYF,TGTGCCAGCTCTAATTACCCGGTACAAAAGGGCGAGCAGTACTTC
TRBJ2-3,few,TRBV14,16,TRBD2,CASSQVSGGNTDTQYF,TGTGCCAGCAGCCAAGTGAGCGGGGGAAACACAGATACGCAGTATTTT
TRBJ2-3,once,TRBV7-3,13,NA,CASSLYPADTQYF,TGTGCCAGCAGCTTATATCCCGCAGATACGCAGTATTTT
TRBJ2-5,NA,TRBV7-3,13,NA,CASSYNSQGTQYF,TGTGCCAGCAGCTACAACTCTCAGGGGACCCAGTACTTC
TRBJ1-4,few,TRBV10-2,16,TRBD1,CASRKGQGGLNEKLFF,TGCGCCAGCAGGAAAGGACAGGGGGGCCTTAATGAAAAACTGTTTTTT
TRBJ2-5,NA,TRBV4-1,14,TRBD2,CAGGPAGDKETQYF,TGCGCCGGAGGGCCCGCGGGGGATAAAGAGACCCAGTACTTC
TRBJ1-1,NA,TRBV3-1,16,TRBD1,CASSQDRHVSNTEAFF,TGTGCCAGCAGCCAGGACAGGCACGTATCGAACACTGAAGCTTTCTTT
TRBJ2-2,few,TRBV10-3,16,TRBD1,CAISEGGGSNTGELFF,TGTGCCATCAGTGAAGGGGGCGGTTCGAACACCGGGGAGCTGTTTTTT
TRBJ1-5,few,TRBV12-3/TRBV12-4,14,NA,CASSLARLQQPQHF,TGTGCCAGCAGTTTAGCGCGGTTACAACAGCCCCAGCATTTT
TRBJ2-2,many,TRBV4-1,14,NA,CASSQGQNTGELFF,TGCGCCAGCAGCCAAGGACAGAACACCGGGGAGCTGTTTTTT
TRBJ2-1,many,TRBV7-8,15,TRBD2,CASSPGGGSYNEQFF,TGTGCCAGCAGCCCTGGGGGGGGCTCCTACAATGAGCAGTTCTTC
TRBJ1-2,few,TRBV27,13,NA,CASSRGNFYGYTF,TGTGCCAGCAGCCGCGGAAATTTCTATGGCTACACCTTC
TRBJ2-7,few,TRBV29-1,12,NA,CSVKTDTYEQYF,TGCAGCGTTAAGACAGACACCTACGAGCAGTACTTC
TRBJ2-5,NA,TRBV5-1,14,TRBD1,CASSYGTDQETQYF,TGCGCCAGCAGCTATGGGACAGACCAAGAGACCCAGTACTTC
TRBJ1-6,NA,TRBV12-3/TRBV12-4,14,TRBD1,CASSQVRGPSPHHF,TGTGCCAGCAGTCAGGTCAGGGGGCCATCACCCCACCACTTT